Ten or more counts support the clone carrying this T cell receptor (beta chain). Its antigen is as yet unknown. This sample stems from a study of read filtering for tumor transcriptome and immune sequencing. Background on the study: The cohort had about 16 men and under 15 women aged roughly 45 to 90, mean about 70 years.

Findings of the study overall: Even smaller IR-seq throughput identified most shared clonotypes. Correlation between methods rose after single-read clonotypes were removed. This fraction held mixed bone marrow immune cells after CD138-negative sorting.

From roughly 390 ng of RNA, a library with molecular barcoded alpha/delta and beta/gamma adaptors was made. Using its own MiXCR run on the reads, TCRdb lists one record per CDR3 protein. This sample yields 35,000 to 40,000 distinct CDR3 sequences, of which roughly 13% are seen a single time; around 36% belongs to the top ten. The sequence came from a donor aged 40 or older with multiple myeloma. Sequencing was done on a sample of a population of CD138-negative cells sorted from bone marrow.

The chain's CDR3 is CASNTRLAGSTDTQYF. CDR3 bases: TGTGCCAGTAACACTCGACTAGCGGGGAGCACAGATACGCAGTATTTT. The gene calls are TRBV19 and TRBJ2-3; the match to TRBD2 covers 11 bases. CDR1 and CDR2 (germline): LNHDA, SQIVND (reference sequence). This CDR3 has 16 residues. The trim removed 7 bases at V and 0 bases at J, leaving 6 bases unmatched.